Below, 22 T cell receptor beta chains from the same sample are listed, as sequenced in a study of early T cells in non-severe SARS-CoV-2 infection. TCRdb re-called the 5' RACE reads with MiXCR, one entry per CDR3 protein. Among some 53,000 distinct CDR3 sequences listed, approximately 8% were seen once. Sequenced material: whole blood. These receptor sequences come from an adult who was a healthcare worker with PCR-confirmed SARS-CoV-2 infection or an uninfected control (not recorded which).

This clonotype appeared a few times. V is TRBV6-1 and J is TRBJ2-2; D is perhaps TRBD2 (6 bases). The germline gives CDR1 MNHNS, CDR2 SASEGT. The CDR3 covers 13 residues. Trimming stripped 10 bases from V and 1 base from J, with 10 bases between. This chain's CDR3 is CATRRENTGELFF. For the CDR3, the DNA is TGTGCCACCAGGCGGGAGAACACCGGGGAGCTGTTTTTT.

This clonotype was found many times. This chain links TRBV4-1 with TRBJ1-5; D unclear. CDR3 length: 12 residues. With 1 base removed from V and 8 bases from J, the gap between germline ends came to 6 bases. CDR1 and CDR2 (germline): MGHRA, YSYEKL. CDR3 bases: TGCGCCAGCAGCCAAGGGGGAGAGCCCCAGCATTTT. It yields the protein CASSQGGEPQHF.

The chain has TRBV9 and TRBJ2-2; 7 nucleotides align to TRBD1. CDR1 is SGDLS and CDR2 is YYNGEE in the germline V gene. The CDR3 has 15 amino acids. V shed 3 bases, J shed 4 bases, and the junction held 6 bases outside the gene matches. The DNA for the CDR3 is TGTGCCAGCAGCGCGAGTAGGGGGCCCACCGGGGAGCTGTTTTTT. The encoded protein is CASSASRGPTGELFF.

This clonotype was recorded a few times. This sequence joins TRBV28 and TRBJ1-6; possible D gene TRBD1, 5 bases. The CDR3 contains 14 residues. Germline assignment: CDR1 MDHEN and CDR2 SYDVKM. Trimming took 6 bases from V and 5 from J, leaving 11 bases between them. The CDR3 DNA follows: TGTGCCAGCAGCGGACGGGGGGATAATTCACCCCTCCACTTT. This sequence encodes CASSGRGDNSPLHF.

On this clonotype itself: The likely explanation is a read error, given a far larger clone one base away. This chain joins TRBV6-1 and TRBJ2-3; unclear D gene. This CDR3 comprises 11 residues. Per the germline V gene, CDR1 is MNHNS and CDR2 is SASEGT. The ends were cut back, 4 bases at V and 2 bases at J, with 1 base in the middle. CDR3 sequence: CASSATDTQYF. In DNA form, the CDR3 reads TGTGCCAGCAGTGCCACAGATACGCAGTATTTT.

This clonotype was seen repeatedly, ten times or more. The rearrangement uses TRBV20-1 and TRBJ2-3; TRBD2 matches at 10 bases. V was pared by 6 bases and J by 4 bases, with 7 bases of the junction left unmatched. Germline V lookup: CDR1 DFQATT, CDR2 SNEGSKA (reference sequence). The CDR3 runs 14 residues. Here the CDR3 DNA reads TGCAGTGCAGCCGGGACTAGCGATTCAGATACGCAGTATTTT. Protein product: CSAAGTSDSDTQYF.

This clonotype was counted between two and nine times. V and J are TRBV24-1 and TRBJ2-1, with D perhaps TRBD2 (6 bases). Per the germline V gene, CDR1 is KGHDR and CDR2 is SFDVKD. Trimming took off 5 bases at V and 8 bases at J, with 21 bases between the two ends. This CDR3 contains 16 residues. CDR3 DNA: TGTGCCACCAGTGTCCCCCCTGGCGAGGGAGGCCATGAGCAGTTCTTC. Translated, it gives CATSVPPGEGGHEQFF.

This chain joins TRBV24-1 and TRBJ2-3; D might be TRBD1 or TRBD2, each matching 6 bases. This CDR3 region has 13 residues. The V gene's germline CDR1 is KGHDR and CDR2 SFDVKD. The CDR3 spells CEEGGSGTDTQYF. The CDR3 DNA is TGTGAGGAGGGGGGTAGCGGCACAGATACGCAGTATTTT.

This clonotype was counted a few times. V usage is TRBV27 and J usage is TRBJ2-3, with 13 nucleotides matching TRBD2. The V gene's germline CDR1 is MNHEY and CDR2 SMNVEV (reference sequence). This CDR3 has 14 residues. Unmatched junction bases numbered 3, after V lost 3 bases and J lost 9 bases. The CDR3 loop is CASSLGLAGRTQYF. CDR3 bases: TGTGCCAGCAGTTTGGGACTAGCGGGGAGGACGCAGTATTTT.

The sample holds many counts of this clonotype. The chain is built from TRBV20-1 and TRBJ1-5; TRBD1 aligns across 7 bases. The CDR3 is 16 residues long. Germline trimming cut 3 bases from V and 0 bases from J; bases unmatched to any gene: 8. Germline assignment: CDR1 DFQATT and CDR2 SNEGSKA (reference sequence). CDR3 DNA sequence: TGCAGTGCTAGGTTAAGACAGGGTCGTAGCAATCAGCCCCAGCATTTT. This encodes CSARLRQGRSNQPQHF.

This clonotype has a count of ten or more. V usage is TRBV5-6 and J usage is TRBJ2-5; D uncertain. In germline, CDR1 is SGHDT, CDR2 YYEEEE. The CDR3 covers 13 residues. Between the trimmed V and J ends, which lost 1 base and 4 bases, there was a span of 8 bases. The CDR3 DNA reads TGTGCCAGCAGCTTGTCTGCTGGAGAGACCCAGTACTTC. Its translation: CASSLSAGETQYF. The full variable domain, in which reference TRBV5-6 and TRBJ2-5 provide the parts outside the CDR3, is DAGVTQSPTHLIKTRGQQVTLRCSPKSGHDTVSWYQQALGQGPQFIFQYYEEEERQRGNFPDRFSGHQFPNYSSELNVNALLLGDSALYLCASSLSAGETQYFGPGTRLLVL.

The table lists this clonotype with many counts. The V and J genes are TRBV4-3 and TRBJ2-3, with TRBD2 matching 7 bases. Unmatched junction bases numbered 15, after V lost 3 bases and J lost 6 bases. The CDR3 is made up of 17 amino acids. Germline lookup yields CDR1 LGHNA and CDR2 YSLEER. CDR3: CASSHVLAALRADTQYF. For the CDR3, the DNA is TGCGCCAGCAGCCATGTCCTAGCGGCCCTTCGCGCGGATACGCAGTATTTT.

This clonotype was detected ten times or more. The J gene is TRBJ2-2, the V gene TRBV9, with D maybe TRBD2 (6 bases). There are 16 residues in the CDR3. Germline CDR1 SGDLS, CDR2 YYNGEE. Trimming left V 2 bases short and J 0 bases short, with 11 bases between. The CDR3 DNA is TGTGCCAGCAGCGTGGACGGGGGAGCGAACACCGGGGAGCTGTTTTTT. Its protein is CASSVDGGANTGELFF.

This clonotype was counted at least ten times. The chain has TRBV7-6 and TRBJ2-7; 8 bases are shared with TRBD2. CDR1 is SGHVS, CDR2 FNYEAQ, per germline. The CDR3 extends over 15 amino acids. V lost 2 bases and J lost 0; bases outside the gene matches: 3. CDR3 coding DNA: TGTGCCAGCAGCTTACAGCGGGAGCACTCCTACGAGCAGTACTTC. It codes for CASSLQREHSYEQYF.

This clonotype was seen repeatedly, ten times or more. The chain combines TRBV5-1 with TRBJ2-7; D might be TRBD1 (6 bases). This CDR3 contains 16 residues. V was pared by 4 bases and J by 0 bases, with 17 bases between. Germline loops: CDR1 SGHRS, CDR2 YFSETQ. CDR3 region: CASSVSTGTSSYEQYF. For the CDR3, the DNA is TGCGCCAGCAGCGTTTCCACCGGGACAAGCTCCTACGAGCAGTACTTC.

In its sample, this clonotype was seen a few times. The rearrangement joins TRBV24-1 to TRBJ1-1; D is undetermined. V was shortened by 10 bases and J by 6 bases, with 23 bases between the two germline ends. The germline V gene has CDR1 KGHDR and CDR2 SFDVKD. This CDR3 has 15 residues. The CDR3 coding sequence is TGTGCCACTCGTCAACGGATCCACCCCGAGGCTGAAGCTTTCTTT. Residues: CATRQRIHPEAEAFF.

The chain recombines TRBV5-4 with TRBJ1-1; TRBD1 might be the D (6 bases). CDR3 length equals 14 residues. Germline CDR1 is SGHNT and CDR2 is YYREEE (reference sequence). V was shortened by 3 bases and J by 3 bases, with 12 bases between the two germline ends. In DNA form, the CDR3 reads TGTGCCAGCAGCTCCCCCGGGACATACACTGAAGCTTTCTTT. Protein: CASSSPGTYTEAFF.

This clonotype was observed a few times. The chain has TRBV29-1 and TRBJ1-2; D perhaps matches TRBD1 (5 bases). V was cut by 1 base and J by 4 bases, with 13 bases left in between. The CDR3 extends over 14 amino acids. The V gene's germline CDR1 is SQVTM and CDR2 ANQGSEA. CDR3 DNA sequence: TGCAGCGTTGAAGGGGGACGGGGAGGCTATGGCTACACCTTC. It is translated as CSVEGGRGGYGYTF.

In this sample, this clonotype turned up a few times. V gene TRBV2 combines with J gene TRBJ1-2; the D gene is possibly TRBD1 (5 bases). The V gene lost 0 bases and the J gene lost 6 bases, with 17 bases spanning the gap. The germline V gene has CDR1 SNHLY and CDR2 FYNNEI. The CDR3 spans 16 residues. CDR3 sequence: CASSEALRQRGDGYTF. Here the CDR3 DNA reads TGTGCCAGCAGTGAAGCGCTTCGACAGAGAGGGGATGGCTACACCTTC.

The chain uses TRBV18 and TRBJ2-1, with D possibly being TRBD2 (5 bases). CDR1 is KGHSH, CDR2 LQKENI, per germline. With 1 base removed from V and 10 bases from J, the gap between germline ends came to 5 bases. The CDR3 extends over 11 amino acids. The CDR3 DNA reads as TGTGCCAGCTCACCACGCGGGGAGCAGTTCTTC. Protein product: CASSPRGEQFF. Based on the CDR3 plus reference TRBV18 and TRBJ2-1, the full variable domain is NAGVMQNPRHLVRRRGQEARLRCSPMKGHSHVYWYRQLPEEGLKFMVYLQKENIIDESGMPKERFSAEFPKEGPSILRIQQVVRGDSAAYFCASSPRGEQFFGPGTRLTVL.

V is TRBV11-3 and J is TRBJ2-1; no definite D call. Trimming left V 2 bases short and J 5 bases short, with 19 bases between. The CDR3 loop spans 17 amino acids. Per the germline V gene, CDR1 is SGHNT and CDR2 is YENEEA. Here the CDR3 reads CASSLLEGPIWHNEQFF. Here the CDR3 DNA reads TGTGCCAGCAGCTTACTAGAAGGGCCAATTTGGCACAATGAGCAGTTCTTC.

This clonotype showed up just a few times. Written as DNA, the CDR3 is TGCAGCGTTCCTAACACAGATACGCAGTATTTT. Translated: CSVPNTDTQYF. The rearrangement uses TRBV29-1 and TRBJ2-3; unclear D gene. This CDR3 contains 11 residues. In germline, CDR1 is SQVTM, CDR2 ANQGSEA. The V end lost 5 bases, the J end lost 2 bases, and 5 bases lay between the germline ends.